The rows below give T cell receptor beta chains drawn from one sample of a study of T cells in Graves' hyperthyroidism and ophthalmopathy. Each CDR3 protein is one row after TCRdb ran MiXCR on the multiplex PCR reads. Here the sample spans a few hundred thousand distinct CDR3 sequences, under 60% being singletons. Sequencing was performed on peripheral blood or thyroid tissue (not recorded which). The receptor source for this set is a woman aged 18-29 years with Graves' hyperthyroidism. Each CDR3 is given with its conserved first and last residue. The D gene is left open where the match is weak. Size values are once, few and many counts, or a class for expanded clones, and some rows have none.

V	D	size	J	DNA	CDR3
TRBV20-1	TRBD2	NA	TRBJ2-5	TGCAGTGCTAGAGAGACTAGCGGGACCCAGTACTTC	CSARETSGTQYF
TRBV14	NA	NA	TRBJ1-2	TGTGCCAGCAGCCGTCCGGGGGGGGCGTTAGGCTACACCTTC	CASSRPGGALGYTF
TRBV6-2/TRBV6-3	NA	few	TRBJ1-2	TGTGCCAGCAGCCACCCGGGGGCTCATTATGGCTACACCTTC	CASSHPGAHYGYTF
TRBV20-1	NA	NA	TRBJ2-3	TGCAGTGCTAGAACCCTCCACGCCACAGATACGCAGTATTTT	CSARTLHATDTQYF
TRBV10-3	NA	many	TRBJ1-2	TGTGCCTCCGGAGACGGGACTAACTATGGCTACACCTTC	CASGDGTNYGYTF
TRBV24-1	TRBD1	NA	TRBJ2-1	TGTGCCACCAGTGACCCCAGACAGGGGAGCAATGAGCAGTTCTTC	CATSDPRQGSNEQFF
TRBV7-9	TRBD2	NA	TRBJ2-7	TGTGCCAGCAGCGCCTTCAGCGGGGACTACGAGCAGTACTTC	CASSAFSGDYEQYF
TRBV2	TRBD2	NA	TRBJ2-7	TGTGCCAGCAGTGAACTAGCGGAAACCTACAATGAGCAGTACTTC	CASSELAETYNEQYF
TRBV9	NA	NA	TRBJ2-1	TGTGCCAGCAGCGTAGATTGGGGTTCGAGCTCCTACAATGAGCAGTTCTTC	CASSVDWGSSSYNEQFF
TRBV19	TRBD2	NA	TRBJ2-7	TGTGCCAGCAGTCCGGGACTAGCGGGAGCGCGCCCAAGCTCCTACGAGCAGTACTTC	CASSPGLAGARPSSYEQYF
TRBV7-9	NA	many	TRBJ2-6	TGTGCCAGCAGCTGGGTGATCTCTGGGGCCAACGTCCTGACTTTC	CASSWVISGANVLTF
TRBV5-1	NA	few	TRBJ2-1	TGCGCCAGCAGCTTGGACAGAGCCTACAATGAGCAGTTCTTC	CASSLDRAYNEQFF
TRBV6-1	NA	many	TRBJ1-2	TGTGCCAGCAGTAGACAGGTCCACTATGGCTACACCTTC	CASSRQVHYGYTF
TRBV7-9	TRBD2	few	TRBJ2-1	TGTGCCAGCAGCTTGTCGACTAGCCGCAATGAGCAGTTCTTC	CASSLSTSRNEQFF
TRBV5-8	TRBD1	NA	TRBJ2-7	TGTGCCAGCAGCCCGGGACAGGGGACTAGTTTTCCCTACGAGCAGTACTTC	CASSPGQGTSFPYEQYF
TRBV7-9	NA	NA	TRBJ1-4	TGTGCCAGCAGCTTCTCAGGGATAGGGAACGAAAAACTGTTTTTT	CASSFSGIGNEKLFF
TRBV7-2	NA	few	TRBJ2-1	TGTGCCAGCAGCCCACCTTTGGGAGGGCAGTTCTTC	CASSPPLGGQFF
TRBV10-3	NA	many	TRBJ1-1	TGTGCCATCAGTGACTACGGGAAGACAACGAACACTGAAGCTTTCTTT	CAISDYGKTTNTEAFF
TRBV30	NA	few	TRBJ1-4	TGTGCCTGGAGTATGGGGGTTGCAACTAATGAAAAACTGTTTTTT	CAWSMGVATNEKLFF
TRBV12-3/TRBV12-4	NA	many	TRBJ1-3	TGTGCCAGCAGCGAGAGGTCTGGAAACACCATATATTTT	CASSERSGNTIYF
TRBV20-1	TRBD1	once	TRBJ1-2	TGCAGTGCTAGAGGCGGGACAGATATCTACTATGGCTACACCTTC	CSARGGTDIYYGYTF
TRBV7-8	TRBD2	many	TRBJ2-6	TGTGCCAGCAGCCCGAGGACTAGTTCACGCTCTGGGGCCAACGTCCTGACTTTC	CASSPRTSSRSGANVLTF